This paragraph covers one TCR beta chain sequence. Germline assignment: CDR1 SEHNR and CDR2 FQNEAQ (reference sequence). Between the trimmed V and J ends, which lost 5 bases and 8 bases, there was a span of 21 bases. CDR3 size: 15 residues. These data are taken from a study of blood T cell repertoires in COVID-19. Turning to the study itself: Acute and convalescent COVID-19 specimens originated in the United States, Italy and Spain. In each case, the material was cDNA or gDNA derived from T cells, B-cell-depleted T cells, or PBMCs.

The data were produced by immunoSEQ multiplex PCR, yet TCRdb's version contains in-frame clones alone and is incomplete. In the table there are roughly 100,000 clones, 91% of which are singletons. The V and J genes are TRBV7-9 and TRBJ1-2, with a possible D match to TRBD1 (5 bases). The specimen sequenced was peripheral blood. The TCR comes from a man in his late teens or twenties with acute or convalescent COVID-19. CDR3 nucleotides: TGTGCCAGCAGCCTACCTCCAGGGCAGGGTGACGGCTACACCTTC. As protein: CASSLPPGQGDGYTF.